One and the same sample provided the 21 T cell receptor beta chains below, sequenced in a study of blood T cell repertoires in COVID-19. Using immunoSEQ multiplex PCR, the repertoire was profiled, and TCRdb retains in-frame clones only, with some absent. This table has about 64,000 clones, 88% appearing once. Sequenced: peripheral blood. Receptors were obtained from a man between 65 and 85 years old with acute or convalescent COVID-19.

This chain links TRBV7-2 with TRBJ1-5; D is possibly TRBD1 (5 bases). The CDR3 is 14 amino acids. V was clipped by 6 bases and J by 9 bases, with 18 bases between them. From germline, CDR1 is SGHTA and CDR2 FQGNSA. The CDR3 coding sequence is TGTGCCAGCAGTTTGACAACCCTTACAGGGCCCCAGCATTTT. This codes for CASSLTTLTGPQHF.

This sequence joins TRBV5-8 and TRBJ1-4, with TRBD1 identical over 7 bases. Germline V gene lookup returns CDR1 SGHTS and CDR2 YDEGEE. The CDR3 totals 16 residues. V was clipped by 0 bases and J by 8 bases; unmatched bases: 10. The CDR3 region is CASSLGVGQVREKLFF. Here the CDR3 DNA reads TGTGCCAGCAGCTTGGGGGTCGGACAGGTTCGGGAAAAACTGTTTTTT.

This clone has only one observation. The chain recombines TRBV5-1 with TRBJ2-3; 10 bases map to TRBD2. Looked up from germline, CDR1 is SGHRS and CDR2 is YFSETQ. V trimming: 4 bases; J trimming: 3 bases; junction bases outside the gene matches: 11. This CDR3 has 17 residues. As DNA, the CDR3 is TGCGCCAGCAGCACCCGATCTAGCGGGGGTGGGACAGATACGCAGTATTTT. Its protein is CASSTRSSGGGTDTQYF.

This chain joins TRBV5-1 and TRBJ1-2; TRBD1 matches at 9 bases. The V gene's germline CDR1 is SGHRS and CDR2 YFSETQ. This CDR3 has 17 residues. V trimming: 1 base; J trimming: 5 bases; junction bases outside the gene matches: 12. For the CDR3, the DNA is TGCGCCAGCAGCTTGCAACCCGGGACAGGGAACGATTATGGCTACACCTTC. Its protein is CASSLQPGTGNDYGYTF.

The CDR3 sequence is CASSHQLAGGSTDTQYF. CDR3 sequence (DNA): TGCGCCAGCAGCCACCAACTAGCGGGGGGGAGCACAGATACGCAGTATTTT. The chain recombines TRBV4-3 with TRBJ2-3; 13 bases agree with TRBD2. Germline CDR1 and CDR2: LGHNA and YSLEER. The CDR3 has 17 amino acids. J gave up 0 bases and V 3 bases, and 3 bases lay outside the gene matches.

This clone was detected only once. The chain combines TRBV2 with TRBJ2-1; a weak D match, TRBD1 (5 bases). V lost 8 bases to trimming and J lost 9 bases, with 23 bases between them. From germline, CDR1 is SNHLY and CDR2 FYNNEI. The CDR3 covers 15 residues. The CDR3 bases are TGTGCCAGCGGCCGACAGACCGTACCGGCTTTTGAGCAGTTCTTC. Translated: CASGRQTVPAFEQFF.

The V gene is TRBV28, the J gene TRBJ2-1, with a weak D call TRBD1 (6 bases). The V gene's germline CDR1 is MDHEN and CDR2 SYDVKM. The CDR3 extends over 14 amino acids. The germline V and J ends were trimmed by 5 bases and 7 bases, with 15 bases remaining between them. CDR3 amino acids: CASSIIQGWNEQFF. The DNA of the CDR3 is TGTGCCAGCAGTATAATCCAGGGGTGGAATGAGCAGTTCTTC.

This sequence joins TRBV7-2 and TRBJ1-2, with D possibly TRBD1 on 5 matching bases. With 5 bases removed from V and 2 bases from J, the gap between germline ends came to 12 bases. This CDR3 comprises 14 residues. Germline values: CDR1 SGHTA, CDR2 FQGNSA. The CDR3 DNA sequence: TGTGCCAGCAGCCCCACGGCAGGGAACTATGGCTACACCTTC. Residues: CASSPTAGNYGYTF.

This clone was seen only once. The J gene is TRBJ1-2, the V gene TRBV5-6; possible D gene TRBD1, 6 bases. The CDR3 extends over 14 amino acids. The germline gives CDR1 SGHDT, CDR2 YYEEEE. V lost 0 bases and J lost 2, with 8 bases in between. CDR3 protein: CASSLVTGNYGYTF. The CDR3 DNA sequence: TGTGCCAGCAGCTTGGTTACAGGGAACTATGGCTACACCTTC.

The V gene is TRBV6-5, the J gene TRBJ1-1; D call uncertain. CDR3 length: 12 amino acids. V was clipped by 2 bases and J by 9 bases, with 10 bases between them. CDR1 and CDR2 (germline): MNHEY, SVGAGI. The CDR3 spells CASSYRGGKAFF. In DNA form, the CDR3 reads TGTGCCAGCAGTTACCGAGGAGGGAAAGCTTTCTTT.

This clone was detected once. The V call is TRBV6-5, the J call TRBJ2-2; 7 bases map to TRBD1. Losses at the gene ends were 3 bases for V and 6 bases for J; bases not matched to a gene: 7. Germline loops: CDR1 MNHEY, CDR2 SVGAGI. CDR3 length: 15 residues. The CDR3 nucleotides are TGTGCCAGCAGTTATGGGACAGCAAGAGCCGGGGAGCTGTTTTTT. Encoded protein: CASSYGTARAGELFF.

In its sample, this clone was seen a few times. V usage is TRBV6-2 or TRBV6-3 and J usage is TRBJ2-3; 9 nucleotides align to TRBD1. This CDR3 region has 16 residues. V shed 2 bases, J shed 2 bases, and the junction held 5 bases outside the gene matches. Germline CDR1 and CDR2: MNHEY and SVGEGT. CDR3 sequence (DNA): TGTGCCAGCAGTTACGCGACAGGGGGTAACACAGATACGCAGTATTTT. It translates to CASSYATGGNTDTQYF.

This clone was observed a few times. This chain joins TRBV28 and TRBJ1-2; 8 bases align to TRBD1. CDR1 MDHEN and CDR2 SYDVKM come from the germline V gene. V was clipped by 8 bases and J by 4 bases; unmatched bases: 6. The CDR3 spans 13 residues. CDR3 nucleotides: TGTGCCAGCGGCCCGACAGGGGCCTATGGCTACACCTTC. The encoded protein is CASGPTGAYGYTF.

The chain has TRBV7-3 and TRBJ2-3; D not resolved. The V end was cut by 0 bases, the J end by 1 base, with 5 bases between. Germline assignment: CDR1 SGHTA and CDR2 FQGTGA. The CDR3 runs 14 residues. CDR3 bases: TGTGCCAGCAGCTTAACGCGCCGCACAGATACGCAGTATTTT. Translated, it gives CASSLTRRTDTQYF. The complete variable domain, with remaining parts taken from reference TRBV7-3 and TRBJ2-3, reads GAGVSQTPSNKVTEKGKYVELRCDPISGHTALYWYRQSLGQGPEFLIYFQGTGAADDSGLPNDRFFAVRPEGSVSTLKIQRTERGDSAVYLCASSLTRRTDTQYFGPGTRLTVL.

The rearrangement joins TRBV18 to TRBJ1-6; D perhaps matches TRBD1 (6 bases). The CDR3 has 15 amino acids. Per the germline V gene, CDR1 is KGHSH and CDR2 is LQKENI. V was clipped by 4 bases and J by 5 bases, with 12 bases between them. In nucleotides, the CDR3 is TGTGCCAGCTCACTTTCAGGGGACGATAATTCACCCCTCCACTTT. Translating it yields CASSLSGDDNSPLHF. Full variable domain (rest looked up from reference TRBV18 and TRBJ1-6): NAGVMQNPRHLVRRRGQEARLRCSPMKGHSHVYWYRQLPEEGLKFMVYLQKENIIDESGMPKERFSAEFPKEGPSILRIQQVVRGDSAAYFCASSLSGDDNSPLHFGNGTRLTVT.

This sequence joins TRBV6-5 and TRBJ2-3, with 10 bases fitting TRBD2. J lost 1 base, V lost 5 bases, and 3 bases had no gene match. Germline V gene data show CDR1 as MNHEY and CDR2 as SVGAGI. The CDR3 is 15 amino acids. The CDR3 coding sequence is TGTGCCAGCAGTCGTGGGACTAGCGGCACAGATACGCAGTATTTT. Its translation is CASSRGTSGTDTQYF.

The chain links TRBV13 to TRBJ2-7; D is undetermined. Germline loops: CDR1 PRHDT, CDR2 FYEKMQ (reference sequence). CDR3 length: 12 residues. Trimming took off 4 bases at V and 4 bases at J, with 8 bases between the two ends. The CDR3 spells CASSSLPYEQYF. In DNA form, the CDR3 reads TGTGCCAGCAGCTCCCTACCGTACGAGCAGTACTTC.

A few counts support this clone. V usage is TRBV11-2 and J usage is TRBJ2-3; TRBD2 aligns across 8 bases. The CDR3 consists of 16 residues. J lost 0 bases, V lost 5 bases, and 7 bases had no gene match. Germline loops: CDR1 SGHAT, CDR2 FQNNGV. The CDR3 DNA sequence: TGTGCCAGCAGCCTCGGAGTAGCGGGGAGCACAGATACGCAGTATTTT. Translating it yields CASSLGVAGSTDTQYF.

The chain has TRBV10-3 and TRBJ1-1, with 9 bases aligning to TRBD1. Germline V gene lookup returns CDR1 ENHRY and CDR2 SYGVKD. The CDR3 has 16 amino acids. V gave up 2 bases and J gave up 1 base; unmatched junction bases: 5. The CDR3 loop reads CAISETGGGSNTEAFF. CDR3 DNA: TGTGCCATCAGTGAGACAGGGGGCGGGTCGAACACTGAAGCTTTCTTT.

This chain joins TRBV6-1 and TRBJ2-1; 11 nucleotides line up with TRBD1. Germline V gives CDR1 MNHNS, CDR2 SASEGT. The V and J ends lost 4 bases and 4 bases, in that order; junction bases with no gene match: 6. The CDR3 spans 16 residues. CDR3 residues: CASSVSGQGAYNEQFF. The CDR3 DNA reads TGTGCCAGCAGTGTCTCAGGACAGGGGGCGTACAATGAGCAGTTCTTC.

The chain employs TRBV10-2 and TRBJ2-1; D not certain. The V end lost 3 bases, the J end lost 5 bases, and 14 bases lay between the germline ends. Germline CDR1 reads WSHSY; CDR2 reads SAAADI. The CDR3 totals 15 residues. For the CDR3, the DNA is TGCGCCAGCAGTGACCCCAGGAATCATAACAATGAGCAGTTCTTC. This codes for CASSDPRNHNNEQFF.